These 20 T cell receptor beta chains came from one sample sequenced in a study of blood T cells in healthy people across ages. Primed by a sample-barcoded 5' primer and a J-beta primer mix, a second PCR proceeded for 7 to 11 cycles. TCRdb recomputed calls from the 5' RACE reads with MiXCR, one row per CDR3 protein. Among approximately 680,000 distinct CDR3 sequences listed, about 34% were seen once. Sequenced input: blood. These receptors came from a woman older than 75 in good health.

About this clonotype: At one boundary the junction diverges from the germline segment, which might be a read error. This chain uses TRBV5-1 with TRBJ1-5; D might be TRBD1 (5 bases). The CDR3 totals 14 residues. Germline CDR1 is SGHRS and CDR2 is YFSETQ. The CDR3 DNA sequence: TGCGCCAACAGCGTGGACCTGGGGGGACGGCCCCAGCATTTT. Its translation is CANSVDLGGRPQHF.

This clonotype appeared many times. The DNA for the CDR3 is TGTGCCAGCTCACCCCCCACTGGGAGGGCAGATACGCAGTATTTT. This translates into CASSPPTGRADTQYF. The chain combines TRBV18 with TRBJ2-3, with 7 bases identical to TRBD2. In germline, CDR1 is KGHSH, CDR2 LQKENI. The CDR3 totals 15 residues. V was pared by 3 bases and J by 4 bases, with 7 bases of the junction left unmatched.

As concerns this clonotype: Being one base from a much bigger clone, this may be a read error. The chain combines TRBV3-1 with TRBJ2-7; the D is unclear. V shed 2 bases and J shed 3 bases, with 5 bases lying between them. Germline values: CDR1 LGHDT, CDR2 YNNKEL (reference sequence). The CDR3 consists of 12 residues. The CDR3 loop is CASSQYIYEQYV. The DNA of the CDR3 is TGTGCCAGCAGCCAATACATCTACGAGCAGTACGTC.

In its sample, this clonotype was seen many times. The V gene is TRBV20-1, the J gene TRBJ1-5; D might be TRBD1 (5 bases). The CDR3 length is 14 residues. V was shortened by 6 bases and J by 0 bases, with 12 bases between the two germline ends. CDR1 is DFQATT, CDR2 SNEGSKA, per germline (reference sequence). CDR3 region: CSAPTDYSNQPQHF. CDR3 sequence (DNA): TGCAGTGCCCCGACAGACTATAGCAATCAGCCCCAGCATTTT.

This clonotype was seen many times. The rearrangement uses TRBV5-1 and TRBJ1-6; D may be TRBD1 (6 bases). Trimming removed 3 bases at V and 9 bases at J, with 16 bases between. This CDR3 region has 15 residues. Germline values: CDR1 SGHRS, CDR2 YFSETQ. CDR3 DNA sequence: TGCGCCAGCAGCTCCCTGGAGGGGGGCGGTTCACCCCTCCACTTT. This translates into CASSSLEGGGSPLHF.

This clonotype was counted a few times. It may be a read error: a sequence one base away is much more abundant. The chain combines TRBV9 with TRBJ2-3, with D perhaps matching TRBD2 (5 bases). CDR1 SGDLS and CDR2 YYNGEE come from the germline V gene. There are 14 residues in the CDR3. Here the CDR3 reads CTSSVLPREDTQYF. CDR3 in DNA: TGTACCAGCAGCGTACTCCCCCGGGAAGATACGCAGTATTTT.

The V gene is TRBV7-6, the J gene TRBJ2-4, with D tentatively TRBD2 (6 bases). Germline V lookup: CDR1 SGHVS, CDR2 FNYEAQ. The V end lost 5 bases, the J end lost 0 bases, and 20 bases lay between the germline ends. This CDR3 is 18 amino acids long. In DNA form, the CDR3 reads TGTGCCAGCAGCCGTCAATCGGGGGAACAGGTAGCCAAAAACATTCAGTACTTC. It translates to CASSRQSGEQVAKNIQYF.

This clonotype was seen a handful of times. The chain links TRBV6-2 or TRBV6-3 to TRBJ1-1, with D possibly TRBD1 on 5 matching bases. Trimming removed 6 bases from V and 6 bases from J, with 14 bases in between. Per germline, CDR1 MNHEY and CDR2 SVGEGT. The CDR3 has 13 amino acids. CDR3 nucleotide sequence: TGTGCCAGCAGACGACAGCCCGGGGCTGAAGCTTTCTTT. It codes for CASRRQPGAEAFF.

This clonotype occurred many times. The chain is built from TRBV5-6 and TRBJ2-5; 7 bases match TRBD1. The CDR3 extends over 13 amino acids. J was trimmed by 4 bases and V by 3 bases; bases with no gene match: 3. The germline gives CDR1 SGHDT, CDR2 YYEEEE. The CDR3 coding sequence is TGTGCCAGCAGCTCGACAGGGATAGAGACCCAGTACTTC. It specifies CASSSTGIETQYF.

The chain employs TRBV7-9 and TRBJ2-7; no reliable D call. Germline CDR1 reads SEHNR; CDR2 reads FQNEAQ (reference sequence). The V and J ends lost 4 bases and 6 bases respectively, with 16 bases between them. CDR3 length: 14 residues. The CDR3 nucleotides read TGTGCCAGCAGCTCCACCGAAGGGTCGTCCGAGCAGTACTTC. Amino acids: CASSSTEGSSEQYF.

The chain recombines TRBV27 with TRBJ2-6; D ambiguous. This CDR3 has 14 amino acids. V was pared by 6 bases and J by 0 bases, with 6 bases between. The V gene's germline CDR1 is MNHEY and CDR2 SMNVEV (reference sequence). Here the CDR3 DNA reads TGTGCCAGCAGGGCCGTCTCTGGGGCCAACGTCCTGACTTTC. It yields the protein CASRAVSGANVLTF.

Remarks on this clonotype: A much larger clone differs by one base, so this may be a read error. The chain combines TRBV10-2 with TRBJ1-2; D unresolved. The germline CDR1 and CDR2 sequences are WSHSY and SAAADI. The CDR3 loop spans 12 amino acids. CDR3 DNA sequence: TGCACCAGCAGTGAGAGAGTCTATGGCTACACCTTC. Protein: CTSSERVYGYTF.

This clonotype came up a few times. The chain couples TRBV3-1 to TRBJ1-1; D remains ambiguous. The CDR3 totals 13 residues. Germline CDR1 reads LGHDT; CDR2 reads YNNKEL (reference sequence). Trimming took off 2 bases at V and 4 bases at J, with 8 bases between the two ends. The CDR3 reads CASSQLAGTEAFF. DNA for the CDR3: TGTGCCAGCAGCCAATTAGCTGGCACTGAAGCTTTCTTT. The whole variable domain, remainder taken from reference TRBV3-1 and TRBJ1-1, is DTAVSQTPKYLVTQMGNDKSIKCEQNLGHDTMYWYKQDSKKFLKIMFSYNNKELIINETVPNRFSPKSPDKAHLNLHINSLELGDSAVYFCASSQLAGTEAFFGQGTRLTVV.

This clonotype occurred once. The V call is TRBV5-1, the J call TRBJ1-5, with 11 bases that match TRBD1. The J segment lost 6 bases and the V segment lost 4 bases, leaving 6 bases of the junction unmatched. Germline CDR1 reads SGHRS; CDR2 reads YFSETQ. This CDR3 has 15 amino acids. CDR3 nucleotides: TGCGCCAGCAGCCCAGGACAGGGGGCGGTTCAGCCCCAGCATTTT. Translation gives CASSPGQGAVQPQHF.

This clonotype has at least ten counts. The V gene is TRBV12-3 or TRBV12-4, the J gene TRBJ2-1; 10 bases align to TRBD2. Losses at the gene ends were 6 bases for V and 6 bases for J; bases not matched to a gene: 8. The CDR3 has 15 residues. This chain's CDR3 is CASSRRTSGTNEQFF. In DNA form, the CDR3 reads TGTGCCAGCAGCCGTAGGACTAGCGGAACCAATGAGCAGTTCTTC.

V gene TRBV7-9 combines with J gene TRBJ1-2; TRBD1 matches at 7 bases. The trim removed 2 bases at V and 10 bases at J, leaving 13 bases unmatched. CDR1 is SEHNR, CDR2 FQNEAQ, per germline (reference sequence). CDR3 length equals 15 residues. The chain's CDR3 is CASSLPGQEAGDYTF. CDR3 in DNA: TGTGCCAGCAGCTTACCCGGACAGGAGGCGGGTGACTACACCTTC.

This clonotype was seen once. A much larger clone differs by one base, so this may be a read error. This chain links TRBV6-5 with TRBJ1-1; 7 bases fit TRBD1. The germline V gene has CDR1 MNHEY and CDR2 SVGAGI. This CDR3 is built from 15 residues. The DNA for the CDR3 is TGTACCAGCAGTCTCGACAGGGTCGGAAACACTGAAGCTTTCTTT. Translating gives CTSSLDRVGNTEAFF.

This clonotype was seen ten or more times. A junction boundary mismatches the germline segment, possibly from a read error. The chain combines TRBV5-1 with TRBJ2-7, with 7 nucleotides matching TRBD2. CDR1 and CDR2 from the germline V gene are SGHRS and YFSETQ. There are 12 residues in the CDR3. The CDR3 DNA reads as TGTGCCAGCAGCCTAGTAGCGGGCGAGCAGTACTTC. Translated, it gives CASSLVAGEQYF. Supplemented by reference TRBV5-1 and TRBJ2-7, the full variable domain reads KAGVTQTPRYLIKTRGQQVTLSCSPISGHRSVSWYQQTPGQGLQFLFEYFSETQRNKGNFPGRFSGRQFSNSRSEMNVSTLELGDSALYLCASSLVAGEQYFGPGTRLTVT.

This clonotype was seen many times. The chain links TRBV7-2 to TRBJ2-7; 8 positions agree with TRBD2. V shed 1 base and J 1 base; nucleotides not matched to a gene: 3. The CDR3 covers 15 residues. Germline CDR1 SGHTA, CDR2 FQGNSA. The CDR3 DNA sequence: TGTGCCAGCAGCTTAGGAGCGGGGGAGTCCTACGAGCAGTACTTC. This translates into CASSLGAGESYEQYF.

V gene TRBV20-1 combines with J gene TRBJ2-1; 9 bases agree with TRBD2. CDR1 is DFQATT and CDR2 is SNEGSKA in the germline V gene (reference sequence). The CDR3 is 14 residues long. The trim removed 7 bases at V and 4 bases at J, leaving 8 bases unmatched. DNA for the CDR3: TGCAGTGTCCCCAGCGGGAGGACGTACAATGAGCAGTTCTTC. This gives the protein CSVPSGRTYNEQFF.